These 21 T cell receptor beta chains share one sample of origin, sequenced in a study of control samples from healthy donors and cancer patients. Profiled with immunoSEQ multiplex PCR; TCRdb holds only in-frame clones, not every one. This table holds about 86,000 clones, 80% to 95% found once. The sequencing sample was made of blood. The receptors shown here come from a woman aged 25 to 45 in good health.

The gene calls are TRBV6-4 and TRBJ2-1, with a tentative D call TRBD2 (6 bases). Germline V gene sequence: CDR1 MRHNA, CDR2 SNTAGT. The CDR3 contains 13 residues. V lost 5 bases and J lost 5, with 10 bases in between. CDR3 DNA sequence: TGTGCCAGCAGTTTCGGGAGTGACAATGAGCAGTTCTTC. Protein product: CASSFGSDNEQFF.

The chain combines TRBV18 with TRBJ1-4; possibly TRBD1 for D (5 bases). The CDR3 is 15 residues long. Trimming took off 2 bases at V and 8 bases at J, with 15 bases between the two ends. Germline V gene data show CDR1 as KGHSH and CDR2 as LQKENI. The CDR3 DNA reads as TGTGCCAGCTCACCAAGGAGCCAGGGCTCGGAAAAACTGTTTTTT. Translated: CASSPRSQGSEKLFF.

The V call is TRBV21-1, the J call TRBJ1-1; the D call TRBD1 from the table was never checked on the DNA. TRBV21-1 counts as a pseudogene. The CDR3 runs 16 residues. The CDR3 bases are TGTGCCAGCAGCAAGGAGGACAGGTCCATGAACACTGAAGCTTTCTTT. Its protein product is CASSKEDRSMNTEAFF.

V usage is TRBV6-5 and J usage is TRBJ1-1; no clear D gene. The germline V gene encodes CDR1 MNHEY and CDR2 SVGAGI. Trimming stripped 4 bases from V and 8 bases from J, with 14 bases between. The CDR3 is made up of 13 amino acids. CDR3 in DNA: TGTGCCAGCAGTTTTGACACCACGACGGAAGCTTTCTTT. Translation gives CASSFDTTTEAFF.

The CDR3 DNA is TGTGCCAGCAAGTGGCCCTACCAAGAGACCCAGTACTTC. It yields the protein CASKWPYQETQYF. This rearrangement joins TRBV28 to TRBJ2-5, with D unclear. CDR1 MDHEN and CDR2 SYDVKM come from the germline V gene. V was cut by 7 bases and J by 0 bases, with 9 bases left in between. This CDR3 is 13 amino acids long.

The chain uses TRBV30 and TRBJ1-1; 8 bases line up with TRBD1. V gave up 0 bases and J gave up 0 bases; unmatched junction bases: 12. This CDR3 is 18 amino acids long. Germline values: CDR1 GTSNPN, CDR2 SVGIG (reference sequence). DNA for the CDR3: TGTGCCTGGAGTGTACTCGGACAGGGAAGAACCATGAACACTGAAGCTTTCTTT. Protein: CAWSVLGQGRTMNTEAFF.

The sample holds one count of this clone. V usage is TRBV4-1 and J usage is TRBJ2-2; D is possibly TRBD1 or TRBD2 (5 bases each). Germline CDR1 reads MGHRA; CDR2 reads YSYEKL. V dropped 0 bases and J dropped 3 bases, with 14 bases sitting between them. This CDR3 has 17 amino acids. The CDR3 spells CASSQDSQGVYTGELFF. As DNA, the CDR3 is TGCGCCAGCAGCCAAGATAGCCAGGGAGTATACACCGGGGAGCTGTTTTTT.

The chain links TRBV11-2 to TRBJ1-1; perhaps TRBD1 as D (5 bases). The CDR3 loop spans 17 amino acids. Trimming took 3 bases from V and 4 from J, leaving 21 bases between them. Germline V CDR1 and CDR2: SGHAT, FQNNGV. Here the CDR3 reads CASSLNRLFQRGTEAFF. The DNA for the CDR3 is TGTGCCAGCAGCTTGAACAGGTTGTTCCAGCGGGGCACTGAAGCTTTCTTT.

The V call is TRBV24-1, the J call TRBJ1-4; D remains unclear. This CDR3 is 14 amino acids long. V lost 4 bases and J lost 4, with 9 bases in between. Germline V lookup: CDR1 KGHDR, CDR2 SFDVKD. CDR3 protein: CATSDDGDNEKLFF. CDR3 DNA sequence: TGTGCCACCAGTGACGACGGCGATAATGAAAAACTGTTTTTT.

The chain has TRBV5-4 and TRBJ2-1, with D possibly called TRBD1 or TRBD2 (5 bases each). This CDR3 is 14 amino acids long. Germline CDR1 SGHNT, CDR2 YYREEE (reference sequence). With 2 bases removed from V and 6 bases from J, the gap between germline ends came to 12 bases. For the CDR3, the DNA is TGTGCCAGCAGCTTTGCAAGGGACGTCAATGAGCAGTTCTTC. Translating it yields CASSFARDVNEQFF.

J is TRBJ2-3 and V is TRBV2; no firm D call. The CDR3 spans 13 residues. V lost 4 bases and J 4 bases, leaving 9 bases between the germline ends. Germline V gene data show CDR1 as SNHLY and CDR2 as FYNNEI. CDR3 in DNA: TGTGCCAGCAGTGGGGGTGGCTCAGATACGCAGTATTTT. Amino acid sequence: CASSGGGSDTQYF.

This chain joins TRBV2 and TRBJ2-5; 7 bases are shared with TRBD2. The CDR3 is 14 amino acids. The J segment lost 7 bases and the V segment lost 4 bases, leaving 9 bases of the junction unmatched. Germline V gives CDR1 SNHLY, CDR2 FYNNEI. CDR3 bases: TGTGCCAGCAGTGGGCTAGCGGAGTGGGGGACCCAGTACTTC. Protein sequence: CASSGLAEWGTQYF.

This sequence joins TRBV7-3 and TRBJ2-2; D may be TRBD1 (6 bases). The V and J ends lost 4 bases and 6 bases respectively, with 9 bases between them. This CDR3 contains 13 residues. In germline, CDR1 is SGHTA, CDR2 FQGTGA. CDR3 DNA: TGTGCCAGCAGCTCCGAGGGGGCCGGGGAGCTGTTTTTT. It translates to CASSSEGAGELFF.

The chain joins TRBV7-2 to TRBJ1-5; D gene ambiguous. Between the trimmed V and J ends, which lost 0 bases and 7 bases, there was a span of 10 bases. CDR3 length: 14 amino acids. Germline V gives CDR1 SGHTA, CDR2 FQGNSA. CDR3 DNA: TGTGCCAGCAGCTTAGCGCTGGGTCCCCAGCCCCAGCATTTT. It encodes CASSLALGPQPQHF.

This clone has just a few counts. The chain links TRBV4-1 to TRBJ1-2; the D is unclear. The CDR3 totals 13 residues. Germline CDR1 and CDR2: MGHRA and YSYEKL. Trimming cost V 0 bases and J 7 bases, with 9 bases left between them. The CDR3 bases are TGCGCCAGCAGCCAAGAAGGAGCTCTTGGCTACACCTTC. Its translation: CASSQEGALGYTF.

The chain is built from TRBV28 and TRBJ2-7; TRBD1 agrees at 11 bases. The ends lost 4 bases at V and 3 bases at J; junction bases unmatched: 2. In germline, CDR1 is MDHEN, CDR2 SYDVKM. The CDR3 contains 14 residues. CDR3 loop: CASSSGTGGYEQYF. For the CDR3, the DNA is TGTGCCAGCAGTTCCGGGACAGGGGGCTACGAGCAGTACTTC.

Concerning this clone itself: Other DNA variants within this sample encode the same CDR3. This chain uses TRBV19 with TRBJ2-2; D perhaps matches TRBD1 (6 bases). The V end was cut by 0 bases, the J end by 2 bases, with 13 bases between. The CDR3 is 17 amino acids. The germline CDR1 and CDR2 sequences are LNHDA and SQIVND (reference sequence). CDR3: CASSIDLGAGNTGELFF. The CDR3, as DNA: TGTGCCAGTAGTATAGATCTGGGGGCGGGCAACACCGGGGAGCTGTTTTTT.

The chain employs TRBV7-3 and TRBJ1-1; 8 nucleotides line up with TRBD1. Germline assignment: CDR1 SGHTA and CDR2 FQGTGA. V shed 5 bases, J shed 0 bases, and the junction held 5 bases outside the gene matches. CDR3 length equals 15 residues. The CDR3 loop reads CASSPMDRVNTEAFF. Here the CDR3 DNA reads TGTGCCAGCAGCCCAATGGACAGGGTGAACACTGAAGCTTTCTTT.

The chain couples TRBV28 to TRBJ1-1; D is perhaps TRBD1 (5 bases). V was trimmed by 6 bases and J by 0 bases, leaving 20 bases between them. Germline CDR1 and CDR2: MDHEN and SYDVKM. This CDR3 is 17 amino acids long. CDR3 amino acids: CASSSPGQQTMNTEAFF. The CDR3 nucleotides are TGTGCCAGCAGCTCACCGGGGCAGCAGACCATGAACACTGAAGCTTTCTTT.

The chain recombines TRBV14 with TRBJ1-6; D is unresolved. V lost 4 bases and J lost 8, with 6 bases in between. The CDR3 is made up of 12 amino acids. Per germline, CDR1 SGHDN and CDR2 FVKESK. The CDR3 here is CASSRGHSPLHF. CDR3 sequence (DNA): TGTGCCAGCAGCCGTGGTCATTCACCCCTCCACTTT.

The rearrangement links TRBV5-1 to TRBJ2-7; the match to TRBD2 covers 7 bases. Trimming at V came to 2 bases and at J to 0 bases, leaving 5 bases not matched to a gene. The CDR3 extends over 15 amino acids. From germline, CDR1 is SGHRS and CDR2 YFSETQ. The CDR3 reads CASSLGAGDSYEQYF. CDR3 in DNA: TGCGCCAGCAGCTTAGGTGCGGGGGACTCCTACGAGCAGTACTTC.